Described below is a single T cell receptor beta chain sequence and its context. Its target is not known. This record comes from a study of Ad26.COV2.S vaccination and SARS-CoV-2 variants. As for the study in general: Each vaccinee took Ad26.COV2.S intramuscularly, once or twice 56 days apart. General study points: An underestimation of total T cell responses may have resulted from the TCR breadth and depth analyses.

Assay: immunoSEQ multiplex PCR; the TCRdb copy retains only in-frame clones and omits some. The sample lists some 340,000 clones, roughly 80% occurring once. Treatment in this sample: 15 to 20 received Ad26.COV2.S at low or high dose, single or two shots; 5 received placebo; per-sample allocation not given. Sampling happened 63 days after the first vaccine or placebo injection. In Boston, the donor was an adult between 18-55 years of age. Vaccination used an Ad26 vector expressing Wuhan-strain SARS-CoV-2 spike. The CDR3 spans 13 residues. The V end was cut by 5 bases, the J end by 5 bases, with 12 bases between. CDR1 is SNHLY and CDR2 is FYNNEI in the germline V gene.

The sample was peripheral blood, taken in a trial of Ad26.COV2.S vaccine versus placebo. The chain couples TRBV2 to TRBJ2-5; D remains ambiguous. The clonotype was recovered from a person aged 18-65 years who received the Ad26.COV2.S COVID-19 vaccine or a placebo. The CDR3 loop reads CASSPPLGETQYF. CDR3 bases: TGTGCCAGCAGTCCCCCTTTGGGTGAGACCCAGTACTTC. The entire variable domain, with the rest obtained from reference TRBV2 and TRBJ2-5, is as follows: EPEVTQTPSHQVTQMGQEVILRCVPISNHLYFYWYRQILGQKVEFLVSFYNNEISEKSEIFDDQFSVERPDGSNFTLKIRSTKLEDSAMYFCASSPPLGETQYFGPGTRLLVL.